This is a list of T cell receptor beta chains from one sample in a study of cytomegalovirus exposure and HLA in healthy donors. Produced via immunoSEQ multiplex PCR; TCRdb's table is partial and in-frame only. The repertoire holds 200,000 or so clones, 65% to 85% seen once, with less than 6% in the top ten. What was sequenced was PBMCs. The receptors derive from a woman between 25 and 40 years old in good health and CMV-seropositive. The CDR3 runs from the conserved cysteine through the conserved F or W. D genes are given only for firm matches. Clone size is not always given. Where it is, it says once, few, many or a class for expanded clones.

TRBD1,TRBV4-1,few,TRBJ2-7,TGCGCCAGCAGCCAAGCAGGGGGATTCTACTACGAGCAGTACTTC,CASSQAGGFYYEQYF
TRBD1,TRBV27,.,TRBJ1-2,TGTGCCAGCACCAATCTAGGGCCGGGACAGGGGACGAACTATGGCTACACCTTC,CASTNLGPGQGTNYGYTF
.,TRBV7-9,once,TRBJ2-3,TGTGCCAGCAGCTTAGAACTGTCAGATACGCAGTATTTT,CASSLELSDTQYF
.,TRBV11-2,.,TRBJ2-7,TGTGCCAGCAGCTTAGACCCCGGACAGTTTTACGAGCAGTACTTC,CASSLDPGQFYEQYF
TRBD2,TRBV6-6,.,TRBJ2-3,TGTGCCAGCACCATGACTAGCGGTTATACGCAGTATTTT,CASTMTSGYTQYF
.,TRBV16,.,TRBJ1-5,TGTGCCAGCAGCCCCGTGGTGAGGGGGGGGCGGGAGCCCCAGCATTTT,CASSPVVRGGREPQHF
.,TRBV27,.,TRBJ2-1,TGTGCCAGCAGTTTATCAGGGGTTAGCTCCTACAATGAGCAGTTCTTC,CASSLSGVSSYNEQFF
.,TRBV7-5,.,TRBJ2-3,TGTGCCAGAAGCTGGACTCCCTGGGGGGCAGATACGCAGTATTTT,CARSWTPWGADTQYF
TRBD2,TRBV18,.,TRBJ2-3,TGTGCCAGCTCACATCGATCTAGCGGGAGGTTTCCCGGCACAGATACGCAGTATTTT,CASSHRSSGRFPGTDTQYF
.,TRBV18,.,TRBJ1-5,TGTGCCAGCTCACAAGTCCGGCAGGGGCAGCCCCAGCATTTT,CASSQVRQGQPQHF
.,TRBV5-4,.,TRBJ2-1,TGTGCCAGCAGGTCGGGAGCGGACTCCTATGAGCAGTTCTTC,CASRSGADSYEQFF
.,TRBV7-9,few,TRBJ2-1,TGTGCCAGCAGCCAAAGACAGGTCCTTTGGGAGCAGTTCTTC,CASSQRQVLWEQFF
TRBD1,TRBV23-1,.,TRBJ2-3,TGCGCCAGCAGTCAATTAAGGGGGCCGGGCACAGATACGCAGTATTTT,CASSQLRGPGTDTQYF
TRBD2,TRBV18,.,TRBJ2-7,TGTGCCAGCTCACGACTAGCGGGAGAATATGAGCAGTACTTC,CASSRLAGEYEQYF
.,TRBV11-2,.,TRBJ1-2,TGTGCCAGCAGCTTAGTACGGGTGGGCTACACCTTC,CASSLVRVGYTF
.,TRBV7-3,once,TRBJ2-5,TGTGCCAGCAGCCGCTTCGTAACCCAGGGCCGCTCAGAGACCCAGTACTTC,CASSRFVTQGRSETQYF
.,TRBV6-5,few,TRBJ1-4,TGTGCCAGCAGTTACATGCCGGGACAACAACTGTTTTTT,CASSYMPGQQLFF
TRBD1,TRBV5-6,once,TRBJ2-7,TGTGCCAGCAGCCGACACAGGGGTGAGCAGTACTTC,CASSRHRGEQYF
.,TRBV15,.,TRBJ2-1,TGTGCCACCAGCCCCGGGGGTGTGGCCCTTCAGTTCTTC,CATSPGGVALQFF
.,TRBV5-6,.,TRBJ2-2,TGTGCCAGCAGCCTGGGGGCCGACACCGGGGAGCTGTTTTTT,CASSLGADTGELFF
TRBD1,TRBV5-4,.,TRBJ2-4,TGTGCCAGCAGCTTTACAGGGGGCGAGGACATTCAGTACTTC,CASSFTGGEDIQYF
.,TRBV29-1,.,TRBJ2-1,TGCAGCGTTGCCCGGCAGGGGTTCACCGATGAGCAGTTCTTC,CSVARQGFTDEQFF
.,TRBV4-2,.,TRBJ2-7,TGTGCCAGCAGCCAAGACATTTCCTACGAGCAGTACTTC,CASSQDISYEQYF
.,TRBV11-2,few,TRBJ1-2,TGTGCCAGCAGCTCCCAGGGCTATGGCTACACCTTC,CASSSQGYGYTF
TRBD1,TRBV7-9,few,TRBJ1-1,TGTGCCAGCAGCTTAGTGACAGGGGGCTTGTTTGCTTTCTTT,CASSLVTGGLFAFF
TRBD1,TRBV4-3,few,TRBJ1-2,TGCGCCAGCAGCCAAGCCCGACAGGGGGGGCATGGCTACACCTTC,CASSQARQGGHGYTF
TRBD1,TRBV25-1,.,TRBJ1-4,TGTGCCAGCAGCGGCCTACCGGGACAGGGGAACTTTGAAAAACTGTTTTTT,CASSGLPGQGNFEKLFF
.,TRBV6-6,few,TRBJ1-1,TGTGCCAGCAGTTACCTCTTGAACACTGAAGCTTTCTTT,CASSYLLNTEAFF